The rows below give T cell receptor beta chains drawn from one sample of a study of T cells in Graves' hyperthyroidism and ophthalmopathy. Via MiXCR, TCRdb re-called the multiplex PCR reads, giving one row per CDR3 protein. The sample comprises approximately 740,000 distinct CDR3 sequences, around 15% of which are singletons, and about 9.4% rests with the top ten. Material for sequencing was blood. Source of these receptors: a woman under 30 with Graves' hyperthyroidism. CDR3s include the opening cysteine and the closing phenylalanine or tryptophan.

TRBJ1-4 | TRBV12-3/TRBV12-4 | CASSPLSTNEKLFF
TRBJ2-1 | TRBV20-1 | CSARGGDGAYYNEQFF
TRBJ2-7 | TRBV20-1 | CSAEGGGGYEQYF
TRBJ2-4 | TRBV15 | CATSRDWADTKNIQYF
TRBJ2-1 | TRBV18 | CASSPQKGQYTYNEQFF
TRBJ2-5 | TRBV28 | CASGPWDPQETQYF
TRBJ2-7 | TRBV29-1 | CSVRLAGGAYEQYF
TRBJ2-2 | TRBV5-5 | CASSPPNNIATGELFF
TRBJ2-5 | TRBV28 | CASSAPRDGSETQYF
TRBJ1-5 | TRBV19 | CASSRTGWQPQHF
TRBJ1-2 | TRBV7-9 | CASSPAGGNYGYTF
TRBJ2-3 | TRBV6-2/TRBV6-3 | CASSTFSGGTDTQYF
TRBJ2-3 | TRBV11-2 | CASSLVFIGKSTDTQYF
TRBJ2-1 | TRBV19 | CASSIYGKGPVNEQFF
TRBJ1-5 | TRBV20-1 | CSARAGSGGDQPQHF
TRBJ1-1 | TRBV7-3 | CASSLNPAVLNTEAFF
TRBJ2-2 | TRBV28 | CASSPGTANTGELFF
TRBJ2-1 | TRBV7-3 | CASSLWATSSYNEQFF
TRBJ2-1 | TRBV7-8 | CASSRTNRWTGSSYNEQFF
TRBJ1-3 | TRBV20-1 | CSARQFSGNTIYF
TRBJ1-1 | TRBV12-3/TRBV12-4 | CASSFTTQHNEAFF
TRBJ2-7 | TRBV12-3/TRBV12-4 | CASSRLSWQYYEQYF
TRBJ2-1 | TRBV2 | CASTDPTAYNEQFF
TRBJ2-1 | TRBV11-2 | CASRSDGHFREQFF
TRBJ2-2 | TRBV11-3 | CASSLETRRNTGELFF
TRBJ1-2 | TRBV9 | CASSASWDLHYGYTF
TRBJ2-5 | TRBV12-3/TRBV12-4 | CASSLRRDTETQYF
TRBJ1-5 | TRBV24-1 | CATSDFRVLQPQHF
TRBJ1-1 | TRBV20-1 | CSARDPAGNTEAFF
TRBJ1-2 | TRBV7-9 | CASSLTGAAQELDGYTF
TRBJ2-7 | TRBV18 | CAGSPLASVAHYEQYF
TRBJ2-3 | TRBV20-1 | CSAMPLPGLAGAPDTQYF
TRBJ2-1 | TRBV9 | CASSDHIAGHSYNEQFF
TRBJ1-4 | TRBV20-1 | CSARIQGREKLFF
TRBJ2-3 | TRBV7-3 | CASSSLPPGLAPSGTQYF
TRBJ2-7 | TRBV30 | CAWGLPGTVPYEQYF
TRBJ2-4 | TRBV6-2/TRBV6-3 | CASNLQGAGNIQYF
TRBJ1-4 | TRBV4-1 | CASSPTTGGADEKLFF
TRBJ2-3 | TRBV7-9 | CASSSLGGRGGADTQYF
TRBJ2-3 | TRBV24-1 | CATSDPGTGGNTQYF
TRBJ2-3 | TRBV2 | CASRRGLAGSTDTQYF
TRBJ1-5 | TRBV4-1 | CASSQVPGVVIWGLPPYSNQPQHF
TRBJ2-1 | TRBV2 | CASKERTNYNEQFF
TRBJ2-1 | TRBV9 | CASSRPLPGLSLYDNEQFF
TRBJ2-1 | TRBV30 | CACSSHNEQFF
TRBJ1-5 | TRBV28 | CASSPGTGGEQPQHF
TRBJ1-3 | TRBV11-1 | CASSSVDGDTIYF
TRBJ2-7 | TRBV18 | CASSPALNSYEQYF
TRBJ2-5 | TRBV4-1 | CASSQELRRQETQYF
TRBJ2-2 | TRBV2 | CATGAGANTGELFF
TRBJ2-3 | TRBV7-2 | CASTGGITSRGFGTDTQYF
TRBJ2-7 | TRBV11-3 | CASSPSGTVSYEQYF
TRBJ2-1 | TRBV30 | CAWRHLAGGRYNEQFF
TRBJ2-7 | TRBV29-1 | CSVEDNWAGNEQYF